These 13 T cell receptor beta chains were all obtained from the same sample, sequenced in a study of blood T cell repertoires in COVID-19. TCRdb's copy holds only in-frame clones and misses some; the assay was immunoSEQ multiplex PCR. The table shows a few hundred thousand clones, with roughly 88% occurring only once. The sequencing input was peripheral blood. All receptors derive from a woman in her seventies with acute or convalescent COVID-19.

V usage is TRBV18 and J usage is TRBJ2-3; D is uncertain. Per germline, CDR1 KGHSH and CDR2 LQKENI. The CDR3 length is 14 residues. Deletions cut 4 bases from V and 5 bases from J, with 13 bases between. CDR3 in DNA: TGTGCCAGCTCACAGAATGCACTTAGAGATACGCAGTATTTT. Translation gives CASSQNALRDTQYF. Supplemented by reference TRBV18 and TRBJ2-3, the full variable domain reads NAGVMQNPRHLVRRRGQEARLRCSPMKGHSHVYWYRQLPEEGLKFMVYLQKENIIDESGMPKERFSAEFPKEGPSILRIQQVVRGDSAAYFCASSQNALRDTQYFGPGTRLTVL.

The chain is built from TRBV27 and TRBJ2-2, with D tentatively TRBD2 (6 bases). The CDR3 has 16 residues. Germline V gives CDR1 MNHEY, CDR2 SMNVEV (reference sequence). Deletions cut 0 bases from V and 5 bases from J, with 13 bases between. CDR3: CASSLSGGVRTGELFF. As DNA, the CDR3 is TGTGCCAGCAGTTTATCGGGGGGTGTAAGGACCGGGGAGCTGTTTTTT.

The DNA for the CDR3 is TGTGCCAGCAGCTATGGACAGGGGAACACTGAAGCTTTCTTT. Translation gives CASSYGQGNTEAFF. The chain uses TRBV9 and TRBJ1-1, with 8 bases matching TRBD1. The CDR3 runs 14 residues. V was clipped by 4 bases and J by 1 base; unmatched bases: 3. Looked up from germline, CDR1 is SGDLS and CDR2 is YYNGEE.

The rearrangement joins TRBV15 to TRBJ1-5; D remains ambiguous. V lost 0 bases and J 3 bases, leaving 12 bases between the germline ends. The CDR3 is 16 residues long. Germline V lookup: CDR1 LNHNV, CDR2 YYDKDF (reference sequence). The CDR3 bases are TGTGCCACCAGCAGAGATTACGGCGGAAACAATCAGCCCCAGCATTTT. Residues: CATSRDYGGNNQPQHF.

Concerning this clone itself: Other DNA sequences in the sample encode the same CDR3. The chain combines TRBV3-1 (or the pseudogene TRBV3-2) with TRBJ1-2, with D hard to call. CDR3 size: 13 residues. V gave up 1 base and J gave up 2 bases, with 5 bases separating them. Germline CDR1 and CDR2: LGHDT and YNNKEL (reference sequence). The DNA for the CDR3 is TGTGCCAGCAGCCAAGGGGCGAACTATGGCTACACCTTC. This encodes CASSQGANYGYTF.

The genes are TRBV30 and TRBJ1-6, with 12 nucleotides matching TRBD1. V was clipped by 4 bases and J by 9 bases; unmatched bases: 10. In germline, CDR1 is GTSNPN, CDR2 SVGIG (reference sequence). The CDR3 runs 16 residues. The CDR3 reads CAWIPPGTGGGSPLHF. The CDR3 nucleotides read TGTGCCTGGATTCCTCCCGGGACAGGGGGCGGTTCACCCCTCCACTTT. The whole variable domain, remainder taken from reference TRBV30 and TRBJ1-6, is SQTIHQWPATLVQPVGSPLSLECTVEGTSNPNLYWYRQAAGRGLQLLFYSVGIGQISSEVPQNLSASRPQDRQFILSSKKLLLSDSGFYLCAWIPPGTGGGSPLHFGNGTRLTVT.

The V call is TRBV2, the J call TRBJ2-2, with 8 bases identical to TRBD1. This CDR3 contains 13 residues. Germline lookup yields CDR1 SNHLY and CDR2 FYNNEI. Losses at the gene ends were 8 bases for V and 6 bases for J; bases not matched to a gene: 5. Here the CDR3 DNA reads TGTGCCAGCGCTCAGGGGGCGGCCGGGGAGCTGTTTTTT. Amino acid sequence: CASAQGAAGELFF.

The chain couples TRBV6-5 to TRBJ1-5, with 9 bases fitting TRBD1. From germline, CDR1 is MNHEY and CDR2 SVGAGI. Losses at the gene ends were 7 bases for V and 7 bases for J; bases not matched to a gene: 8. The CDR3 totals 14 residues. The CDR3 coding sequence is TGTGCCAGCAAAAGGACAGGGGACCACCAGCCCCAGCATTTT. Protein: CASKRTGDHQPQHF.

A note on this clone: At the DNA level, this CDR3 is encoded by other sequences in the same sample as well. This chain joins TRBV18 and TRBJ1-1; D possibly corresponds to TRBD1 (6 bases). Trimming took 6 bases from V and 1 from J, leaving 12 bases between them. The CDR3 is 14 amino acids. CDR1 is KGHSH, CDR2 LQKENI, per germline. This CDR3 is CASSQGQGNTEAFF. The CDR3 DNA reads as TGTGCCAGCTCCCAGGGACAAGGGAACACTGAAGCTTTCTTT. Combining the CDR3 with reference TRBV18 and TRBJ1-1 gives the whole variable domain NAGVMQNPRHLVRRRGQEARLRCSPMKGHSHVYWYRQLPEEGLKFMVYLQKENIIDESGMPKERFSAEFPKEGPSILRIQQVVRGDSAAYFCASSQGQGNTEAFFGQGTRLTVV.

The J gene is TRBJ1-2, the V gene TRBV15; 7 bases match TRBD1. This CDR3 contains 13 residues. The ends lost 5 bases at V and 8 bases at J; junction bases unmatched: 8. Germline V lookup: CDR1 LNHNV, CDR2 YYDKDF (reference sequence). This CDR3 reads CATSLTGLGGYTF. CDR3 DNA: TGTGCCACCAGCCTGACAGGGCTCGGGGGCTACACCTTC.

The chain couples TRBV6-1 to TRBJ1-5; D call uncertain. The CDR3 has 15 residues. V was trimmed by 2 bases and J by 2 bases, leaving 10 bases between them. From germline, CDR1 is MNHNS and CDR2 SASEGT. CDR3 loop: CASSEIDMGNQPQHF. For the CDR3, the DNA is TGTGCCAGCAGTGAAATCGACATGGGCAATCAGCCCCAGCATTTT.

The chain carries TRBV5-1 and TRBJ1-1; D not certain. Germline V gene lookup returns CDR1 SGHRS and CDR2 YFSETQ. Between the trimmed V and J ends, which lost 2 bases and 4 bases, there was a span of 12 bases. The CDR3 contains 14 residues. The CDR3 region is CASSFNAGSTEAFF. CDR3 bases: TGCGCCAGCAGCTTTAACGCAGGCTCCACTGAAGCTTTCTTT.

The sample holds a few counts of this clone. The chain couples TRBV27 to TRBJ2-7; 10 nucleotides align to TRBD1. The CDR3 is 15 amino acids. Germline lookup yields CDR1 MNHEY and CDR2 SMNVEV (reference sequence). J lost 5 bases, V lost 4 bases, and 8 bases had no gene match. CDR3 protein: CASSSTRDRGNEQYF. CDR3 sequence (DNA): TGTGCCAGCAGTTCGACCAGGGACAGGGGCAACGAGCAGTACTTC.